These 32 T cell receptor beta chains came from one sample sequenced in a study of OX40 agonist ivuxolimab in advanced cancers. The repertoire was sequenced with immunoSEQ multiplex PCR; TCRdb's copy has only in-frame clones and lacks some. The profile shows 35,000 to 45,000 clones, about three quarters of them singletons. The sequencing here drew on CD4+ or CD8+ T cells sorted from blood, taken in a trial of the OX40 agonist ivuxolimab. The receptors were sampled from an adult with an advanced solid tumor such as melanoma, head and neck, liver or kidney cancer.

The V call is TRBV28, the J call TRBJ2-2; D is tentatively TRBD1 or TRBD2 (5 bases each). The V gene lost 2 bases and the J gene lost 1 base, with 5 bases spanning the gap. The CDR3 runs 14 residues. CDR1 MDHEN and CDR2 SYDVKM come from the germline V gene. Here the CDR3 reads CASSLGGNTGELFF. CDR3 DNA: TGTGCCAGCAGTTTAGGGGGGAACACCGGGGAGCTGTTTTTT.

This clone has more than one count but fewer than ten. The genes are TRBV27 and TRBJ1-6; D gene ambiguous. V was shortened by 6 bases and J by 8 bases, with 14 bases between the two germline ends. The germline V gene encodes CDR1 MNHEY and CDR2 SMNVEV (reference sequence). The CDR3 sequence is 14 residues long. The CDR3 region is CASRAASPYSPLHF. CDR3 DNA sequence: TGTGCCAGCAGGGCAGCCAGCCCGTATTCACCCCTCCACTTT.

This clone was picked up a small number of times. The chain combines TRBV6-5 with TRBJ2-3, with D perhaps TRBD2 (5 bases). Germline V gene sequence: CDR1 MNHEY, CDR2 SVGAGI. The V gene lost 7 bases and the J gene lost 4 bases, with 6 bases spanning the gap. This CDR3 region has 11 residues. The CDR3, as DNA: TGTGCCAGCATGAGGGCAGATACGCAGTATTTT. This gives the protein CASMRADTQYF.

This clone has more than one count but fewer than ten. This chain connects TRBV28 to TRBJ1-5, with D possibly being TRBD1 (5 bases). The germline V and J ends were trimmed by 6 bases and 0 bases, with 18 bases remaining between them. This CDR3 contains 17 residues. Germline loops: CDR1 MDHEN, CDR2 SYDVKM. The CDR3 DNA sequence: TGTGCCAGCAGCCCCCACCCCGGGGACCCTAGCAATCAGCCCCAGCATTTT. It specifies CASSPHPGDPSNQPQHF. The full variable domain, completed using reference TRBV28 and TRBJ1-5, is DVKVTQSSRYLVKRTGEKVFLECVQDMDHENMFWYRQDPGLGLRLIYFSYDVKMKEKGDIPEGYSVSREKKERFSLILESASTNQTSMYLCASSPHPGDPSNQPQHFGDGTRLSIL.

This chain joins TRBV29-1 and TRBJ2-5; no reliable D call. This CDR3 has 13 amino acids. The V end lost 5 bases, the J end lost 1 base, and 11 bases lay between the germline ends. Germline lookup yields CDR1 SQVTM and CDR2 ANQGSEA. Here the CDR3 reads CSVLRNIQETQYF. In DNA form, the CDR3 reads TGCAGCGTTCTAAGGAATATCCAAGAGACCCAGTACTTC.

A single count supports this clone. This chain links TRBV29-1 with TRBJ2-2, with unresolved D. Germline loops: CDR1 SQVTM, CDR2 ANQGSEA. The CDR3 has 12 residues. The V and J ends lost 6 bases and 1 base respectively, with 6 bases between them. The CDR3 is CSVTENTGELFF. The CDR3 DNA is TGCAGCGTCACGGAGAACACCGGGGAGCTGTTTTTT.

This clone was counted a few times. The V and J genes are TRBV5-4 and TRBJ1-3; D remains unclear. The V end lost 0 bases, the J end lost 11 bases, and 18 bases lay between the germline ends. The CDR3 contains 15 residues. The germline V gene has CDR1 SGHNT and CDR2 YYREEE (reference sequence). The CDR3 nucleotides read TGTGCCAGCAGCTTGGATAGGGCGAACACCTTCCCCATATATTTT. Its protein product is CASSLDRANTFPIYF.

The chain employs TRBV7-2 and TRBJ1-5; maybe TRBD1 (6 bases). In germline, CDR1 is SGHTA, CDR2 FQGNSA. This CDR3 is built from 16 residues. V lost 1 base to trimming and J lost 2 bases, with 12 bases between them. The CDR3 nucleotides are TGTGCCAGCAGCTTAGGGGGGGCGCGAGGCAATCAGCCCCAGCATTTT. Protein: CASSLGGARGNQPQHF.

The CDR3 here is CASTPTGNSNQPQHF. The CDR3 region has the DNA TGTGCCAGTACCCCTACAGGGAATAGCAATCAGCCCCAGCATTTT. J is TRBJ1-5 and V is TRBV19; a weak D match, TRBD1 (6 bases). The CDR3 spans 15 residues. Germline CDR1 is LNHDA and CDR2 is SQIVND (reference sequence). Trimming removed 7 bases from V and 0 bases from J, with 13 bases in between.

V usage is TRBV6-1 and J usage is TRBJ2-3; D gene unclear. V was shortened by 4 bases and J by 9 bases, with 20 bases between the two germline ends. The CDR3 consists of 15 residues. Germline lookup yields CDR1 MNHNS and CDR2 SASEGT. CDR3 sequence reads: CASSAGMTHQATQYF. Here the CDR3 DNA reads TGTGCCAGCAGTGCTGGTATGACTCATCAGGCCACGCAGTATTTT.

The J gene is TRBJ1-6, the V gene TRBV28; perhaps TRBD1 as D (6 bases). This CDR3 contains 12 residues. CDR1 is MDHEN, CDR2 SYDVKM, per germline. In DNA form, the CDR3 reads TGTTCTACAGGGCCCTATAATTCACCCCTCCACTTT. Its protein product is CSTGPYNSPLHF.

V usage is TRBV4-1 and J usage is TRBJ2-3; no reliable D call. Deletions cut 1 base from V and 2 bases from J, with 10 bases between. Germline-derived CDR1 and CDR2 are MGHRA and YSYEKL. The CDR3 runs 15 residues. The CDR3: CASSQGPLDTDTQYF. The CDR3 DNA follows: TGCGCCAGCAGCCAAGGCCCTTTAGACACAGATACGCAGTATTTT.

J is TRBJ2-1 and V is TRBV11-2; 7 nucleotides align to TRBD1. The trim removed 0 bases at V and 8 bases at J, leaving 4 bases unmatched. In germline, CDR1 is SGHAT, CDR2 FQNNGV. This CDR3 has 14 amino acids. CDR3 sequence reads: CASSLERGQHEQFF. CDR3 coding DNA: TGTGCCAGCAGCTTAGAAAGGGGGCAGCATGAGCAGTTCTTC.

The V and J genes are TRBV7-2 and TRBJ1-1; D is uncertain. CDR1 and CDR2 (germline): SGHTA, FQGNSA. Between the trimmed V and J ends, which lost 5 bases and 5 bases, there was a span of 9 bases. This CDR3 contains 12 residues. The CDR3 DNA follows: TGTGCCAGCAGCCACCCGGGAACTGAAGCTTTCTTT. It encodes CASSHPGTEAFF.

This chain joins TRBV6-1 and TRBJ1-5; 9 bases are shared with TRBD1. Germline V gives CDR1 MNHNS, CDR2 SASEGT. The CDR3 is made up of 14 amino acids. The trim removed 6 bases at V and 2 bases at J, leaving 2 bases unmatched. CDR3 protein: CASSRQGGNQPQHF. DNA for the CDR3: TGTGCCAGCAGCAGACAGGGGGGCAATCAGCCCCAGCATTTT.

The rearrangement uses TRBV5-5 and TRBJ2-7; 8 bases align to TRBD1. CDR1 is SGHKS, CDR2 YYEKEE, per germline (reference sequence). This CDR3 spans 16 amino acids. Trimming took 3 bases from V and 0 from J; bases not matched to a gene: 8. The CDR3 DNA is TGTGCCAGCAGCTATGCCCCTACAGGGGGCTCCTACGAGCAGTACTTC. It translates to CASSYAPTGGSYEQYF. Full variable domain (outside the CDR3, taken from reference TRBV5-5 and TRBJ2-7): DAGVTQSPTHLIKTRGQQVTLRCSPISGHKSVSWYQQVLGQGPQFIFQYYEKEERGRGNFPDRFSARQFPNYSSELNVNALLLGDSALYLCASSYAPTGGSYEQYFGPGTRLTVT.

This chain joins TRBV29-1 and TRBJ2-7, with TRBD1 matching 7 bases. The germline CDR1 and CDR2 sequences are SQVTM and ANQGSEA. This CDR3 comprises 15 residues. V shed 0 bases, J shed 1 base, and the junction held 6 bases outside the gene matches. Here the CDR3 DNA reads TGCAGCGTTGAAGATTACAGGGGCAGTTCCTACGAGCAGTACTTC. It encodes CSVEDYRGSSYEQYF.

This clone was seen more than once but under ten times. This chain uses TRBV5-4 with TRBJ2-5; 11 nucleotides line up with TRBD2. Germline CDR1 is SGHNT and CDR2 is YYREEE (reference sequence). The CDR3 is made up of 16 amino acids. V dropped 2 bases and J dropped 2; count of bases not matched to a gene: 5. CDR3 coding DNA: TGTGCCAGCAGCTTCAAGGCTAGCGGGGGGCAAGAGACCCAGTACTTC. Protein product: CASSFKASGGQETQYF. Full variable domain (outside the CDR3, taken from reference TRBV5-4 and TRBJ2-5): ETGVTQSPTHLIKTRGQQVTLRCSSQSGHNTVSWYQQALGQGPQFIFQYYREEENGRGNFPPRFSGLQFPNYSSELNVNALELDDSALYLCASSFKASGGQETQYFGPGTRLLVL.

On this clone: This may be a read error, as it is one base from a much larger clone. The CDR3 nucleotides are TGTGCCAGCAGCGGGTCGAACACTGAAGCTTTCTTT. This gives the protein CASSGSNTEAFF. This sequence joins TRBV21-1 and TRBJ1-1. TRBV21-1 is tagged as a pseudogene. The CDR3 totals 12 residues.

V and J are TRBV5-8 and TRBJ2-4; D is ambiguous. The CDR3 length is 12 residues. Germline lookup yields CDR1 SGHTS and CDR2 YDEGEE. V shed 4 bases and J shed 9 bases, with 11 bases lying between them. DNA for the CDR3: TGTGCCAGCAGCGATACAACCCCCATTCAGTACTTC. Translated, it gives CASSDTTPIQYF.

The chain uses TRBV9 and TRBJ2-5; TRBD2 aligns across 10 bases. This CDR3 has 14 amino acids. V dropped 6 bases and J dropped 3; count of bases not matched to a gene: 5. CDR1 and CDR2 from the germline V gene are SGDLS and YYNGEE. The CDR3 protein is CASTFGLAEETQYF. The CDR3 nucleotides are TGTGCCAGCACCTTCGGACTAGCGGAAGAGACCCAGTACTTC.

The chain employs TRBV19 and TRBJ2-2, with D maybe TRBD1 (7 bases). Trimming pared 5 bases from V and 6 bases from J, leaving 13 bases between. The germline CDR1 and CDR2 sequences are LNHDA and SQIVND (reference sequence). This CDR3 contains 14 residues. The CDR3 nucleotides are TGTGCCAGTAGTTGGGGCAGGGGGGCCGGGGAGCTGTTTTTT. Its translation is CASSWGRGAGELFF.

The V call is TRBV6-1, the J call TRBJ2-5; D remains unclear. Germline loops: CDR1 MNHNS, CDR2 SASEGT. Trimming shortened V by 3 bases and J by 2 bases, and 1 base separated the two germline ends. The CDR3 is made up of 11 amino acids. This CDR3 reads CASSEQETQYF. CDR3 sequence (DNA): TGTGCCAGCAGTGAGCAAGAGACCCAGTACTTC.

The CDR3 DNA sequence: TGTGCCAGCCGACAGGGAAATTACAATGAGCAGTTCTTC. It codes for CASRQGNYNEQFF. V gene TRBV30 combines with J gene TRBJ2-1; TRBD1 agrees at 7 bases. The trim removed 8 bases at V and 4 bases at J, leaving 8 bases unmatched. The germline V gene encodes CDR1 GTSNPN and CDR2 SVGIG (reference sequence). This CDR3 is 13 amino acids long.

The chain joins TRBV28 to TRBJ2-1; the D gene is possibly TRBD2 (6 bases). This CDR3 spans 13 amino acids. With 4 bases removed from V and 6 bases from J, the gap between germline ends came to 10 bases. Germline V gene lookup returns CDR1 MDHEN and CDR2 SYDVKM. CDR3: CASSSGEGNEQFF. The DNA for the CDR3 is TGTGCCAGCAGTTCGGGGGAAGGCAATGAGCAGTTCTTC.

CDR3 sequence: CASSFAAGGLTGELFF. The CDR3 DNA reads TGTGCCAGCAGTTTCGCTGCGGGGGGGCTTACCGGGGAGCTGTTTTTT. The chain joins TRBV27 to TRBJ2-2; 9 nucleotides agree with TRBD2. The CDR3 is 16 amino acids. Germline V CDR1 and CDR2: MNHEY, SMNVEV (reference sequence). V lost 3 bases to trimming and J lost 5 bases; unmatched junction nucleotides: 7.

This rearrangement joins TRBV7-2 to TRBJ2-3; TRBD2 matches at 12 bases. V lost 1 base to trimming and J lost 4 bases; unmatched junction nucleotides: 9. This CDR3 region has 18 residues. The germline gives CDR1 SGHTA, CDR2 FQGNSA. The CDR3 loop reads CASSLVGPSGGGADTQYF. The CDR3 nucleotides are TGTGCCAGCAGCTTAGTCGGACCTAGCGGGGGGGGAGCAGATACGCAGTATTTT.

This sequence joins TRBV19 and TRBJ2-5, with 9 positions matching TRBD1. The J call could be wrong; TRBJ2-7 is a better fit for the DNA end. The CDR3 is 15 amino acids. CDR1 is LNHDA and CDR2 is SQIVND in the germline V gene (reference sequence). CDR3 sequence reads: CASSFGTGPFYEQYF. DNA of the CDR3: TGTGCCAGTAGCTTCGGGACAGGGCCTTTCTACGAGCAGTACTTC.

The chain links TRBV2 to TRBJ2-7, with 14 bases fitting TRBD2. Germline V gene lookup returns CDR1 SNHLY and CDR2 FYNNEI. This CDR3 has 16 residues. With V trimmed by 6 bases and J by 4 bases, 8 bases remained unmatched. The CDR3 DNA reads TGTGCCAGCAGCGATTCAGGACTAGCGGGGGGATACGAGCAGTACTTC. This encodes CASSDSGLAGGYEQYF.

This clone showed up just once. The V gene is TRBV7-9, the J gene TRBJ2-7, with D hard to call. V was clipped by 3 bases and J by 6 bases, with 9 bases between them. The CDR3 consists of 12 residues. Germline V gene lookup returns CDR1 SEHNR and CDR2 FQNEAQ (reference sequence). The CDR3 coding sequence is TGTGCCAGCAGCTTCCCGTTCAGCGAGCAGTACTTC. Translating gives CASSFPFSEQYF.

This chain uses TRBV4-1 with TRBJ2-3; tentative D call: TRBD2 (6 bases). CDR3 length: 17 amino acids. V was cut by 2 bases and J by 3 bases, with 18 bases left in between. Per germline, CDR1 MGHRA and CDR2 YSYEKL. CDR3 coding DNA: TGCGCCAGCAGCCAACCACTCATCCGGGGGAGGACAGATACGCAGTATTTT. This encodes CASSQPLIRGRTDTQYF.

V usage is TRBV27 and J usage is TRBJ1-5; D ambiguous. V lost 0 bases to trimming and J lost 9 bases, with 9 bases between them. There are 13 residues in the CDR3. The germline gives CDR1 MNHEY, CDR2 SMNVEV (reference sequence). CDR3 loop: CASSLSGNGPQHF. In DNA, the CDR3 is TGTGCCAGCAGTTTATCCGGGAATGGGCCCCAGCATTTT.